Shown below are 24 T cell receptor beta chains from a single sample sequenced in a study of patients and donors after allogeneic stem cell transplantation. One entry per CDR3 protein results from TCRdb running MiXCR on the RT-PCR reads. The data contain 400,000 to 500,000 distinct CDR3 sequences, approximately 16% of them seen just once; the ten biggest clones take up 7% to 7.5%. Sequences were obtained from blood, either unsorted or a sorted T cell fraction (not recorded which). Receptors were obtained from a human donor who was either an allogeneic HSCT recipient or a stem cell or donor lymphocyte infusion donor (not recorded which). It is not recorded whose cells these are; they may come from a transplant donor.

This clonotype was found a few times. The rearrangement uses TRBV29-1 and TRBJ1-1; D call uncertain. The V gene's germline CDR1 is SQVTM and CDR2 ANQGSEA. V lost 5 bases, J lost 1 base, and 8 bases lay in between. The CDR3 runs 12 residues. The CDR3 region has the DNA TGCAGCGTTAGTCTTCGGAACACTGAAGCTTTCTTT. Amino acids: CSVSLRNTEAFF.

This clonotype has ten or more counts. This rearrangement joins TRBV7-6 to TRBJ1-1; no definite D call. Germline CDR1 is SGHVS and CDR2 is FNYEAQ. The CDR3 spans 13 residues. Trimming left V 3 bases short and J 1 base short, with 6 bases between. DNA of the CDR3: TGTGCCAGCAGCTTGAAGAGGAACACTGAAGCTTTCTTT. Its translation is CASSLKRNTEAFF.

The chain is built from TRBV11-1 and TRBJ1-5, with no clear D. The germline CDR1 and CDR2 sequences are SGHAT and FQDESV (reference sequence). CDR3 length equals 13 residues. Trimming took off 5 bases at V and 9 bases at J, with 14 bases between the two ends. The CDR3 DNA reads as TGTGCCAGCAGCCCGGATCCCTCGAGGCCCCAGCATTTT. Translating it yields CASSPDPSRPQHF.

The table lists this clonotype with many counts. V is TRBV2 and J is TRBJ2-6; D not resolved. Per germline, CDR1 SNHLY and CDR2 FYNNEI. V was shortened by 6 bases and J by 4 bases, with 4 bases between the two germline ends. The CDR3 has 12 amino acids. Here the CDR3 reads CASRAGANVLTF. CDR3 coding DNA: TGTGCCAGCAGGGCCGGGGCCAACGTCCTGACTTTC.

CDR3 DNA sequence: TGTGCCAGCAGTTATCACAAGCGGGGGCCCTCCCTCTACAATGAGCAGTTCTTC. Translated: CASSYHKRGPSLYNEQFF. The chain is built from TRBV6-2 or TRBV6-3 and TRBJ2-1, with 8 nucleotides matching TRBD2. The junction had 13 bases not matched to a gene; V was cut back by 3 bases and J by 3 bases. This CDR3 has 18 residues. Germline loops: CDR1 MNHEY, CDR2 SVGEGT.

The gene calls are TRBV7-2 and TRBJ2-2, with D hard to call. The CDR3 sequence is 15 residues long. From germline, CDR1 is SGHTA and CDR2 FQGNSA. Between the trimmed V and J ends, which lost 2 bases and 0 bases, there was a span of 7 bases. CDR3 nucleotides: TGTGCCAGCAGCTTAAATCCTTCGAACACCGGGGAGCTGTTTTTT. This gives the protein CASSLNPSNTGELFF.

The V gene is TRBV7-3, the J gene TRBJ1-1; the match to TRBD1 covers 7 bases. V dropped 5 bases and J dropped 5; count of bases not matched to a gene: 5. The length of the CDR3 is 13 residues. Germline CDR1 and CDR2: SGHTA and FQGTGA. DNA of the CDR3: TGTGCCAGCAGCCCGGGACAGCCAACTGAAGCTTTCTTT. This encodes CASSPGQPTEAFF.

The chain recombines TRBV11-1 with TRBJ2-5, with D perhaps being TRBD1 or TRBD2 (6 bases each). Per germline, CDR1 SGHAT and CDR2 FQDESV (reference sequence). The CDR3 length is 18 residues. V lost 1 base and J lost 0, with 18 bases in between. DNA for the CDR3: TGTGCCAGCAGCTTAGGAGGGGGGAAGGCCAAGTACCAAGAGACCCAGTACTTC. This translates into CASSLGGGKAKYQETQYF.

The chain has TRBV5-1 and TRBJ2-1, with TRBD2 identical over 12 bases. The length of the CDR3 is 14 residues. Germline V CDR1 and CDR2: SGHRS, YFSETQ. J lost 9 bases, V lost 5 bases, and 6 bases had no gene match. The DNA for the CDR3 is TGCGCCAGCAGGCCGCTAGCGGGGGGGCCTGAGCAGTTCTTC. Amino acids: CASRPLAGGPEQFF.

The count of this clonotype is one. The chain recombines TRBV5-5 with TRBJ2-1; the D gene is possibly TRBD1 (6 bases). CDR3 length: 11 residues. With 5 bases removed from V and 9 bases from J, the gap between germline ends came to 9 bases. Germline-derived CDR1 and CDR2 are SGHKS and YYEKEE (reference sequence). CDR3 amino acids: CASRSGAEQFF. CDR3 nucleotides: TGTGCCAGCAGATCAGGGGCTGAGCAGTTCTTC. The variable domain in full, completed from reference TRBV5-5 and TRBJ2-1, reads DAGVTQSPTHLIKTRGQQVTLRCSPISGHKSVSWYQQVLGQGPQFIFQYYEKEERGRGNFPDRFSARQFPNYSSELNVNALLLGDSALYLCASRSGAEQFFGPGTRLTVL.

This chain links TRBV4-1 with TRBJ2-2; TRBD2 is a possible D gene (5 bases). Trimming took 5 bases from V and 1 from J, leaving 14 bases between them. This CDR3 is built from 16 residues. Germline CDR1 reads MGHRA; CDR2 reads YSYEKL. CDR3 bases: TGCGCCAGCAGCATCCGGGGTAGGGTGAACACCGGGGAGCTGTTTTTT. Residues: CASSIRGRVNTGELFF.

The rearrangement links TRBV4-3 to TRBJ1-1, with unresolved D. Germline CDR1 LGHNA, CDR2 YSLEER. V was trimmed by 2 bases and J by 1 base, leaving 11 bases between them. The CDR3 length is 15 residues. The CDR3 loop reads CASSQQPGPNTEAFF. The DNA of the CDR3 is TGCGCCAGCAGCCAACAACCGGGCCCGAACACTGAAGCTTTCTTT.

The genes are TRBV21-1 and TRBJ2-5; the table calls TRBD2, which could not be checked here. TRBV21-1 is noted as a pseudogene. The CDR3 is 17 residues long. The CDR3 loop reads CASSKPRTASGTRTQYF. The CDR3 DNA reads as TGTGCCAGCAGCAAACCCCGGACAGCTAGCGGGACCAGGACCCAGTACTTC.

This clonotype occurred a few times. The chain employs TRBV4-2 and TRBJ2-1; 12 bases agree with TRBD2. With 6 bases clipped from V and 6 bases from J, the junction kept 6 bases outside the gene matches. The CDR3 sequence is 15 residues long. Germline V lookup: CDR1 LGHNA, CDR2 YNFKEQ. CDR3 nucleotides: TGTGCCAGCAGGCTAGCGGGGGGGCCCCCCAATGAGCAGTTCTTC. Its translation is CASRLAGGPPNEQFF.

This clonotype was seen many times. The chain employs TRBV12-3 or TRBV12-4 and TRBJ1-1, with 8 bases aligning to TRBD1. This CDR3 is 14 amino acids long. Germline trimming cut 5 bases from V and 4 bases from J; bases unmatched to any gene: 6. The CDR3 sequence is CASSLTDRVTEAFF. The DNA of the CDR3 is TGTGCCAGCAGTCTAACGGACAGGGTCACTGAAGCTTTCTTT.

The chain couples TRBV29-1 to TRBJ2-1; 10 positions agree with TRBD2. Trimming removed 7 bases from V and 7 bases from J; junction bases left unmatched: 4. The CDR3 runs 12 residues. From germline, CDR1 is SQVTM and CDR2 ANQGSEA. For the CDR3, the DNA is TGCAGCGCCGGGACTAGCGTTAATGAGCAGTTCTTC. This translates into CSAGTSVNEQFF.

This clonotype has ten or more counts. The CDR3 DNA is TGTGCCAGCAGTTACCGGGCAGGGGCCTACGAGCAGTACTTC. This sequence encodes CASSYRAGAYEQYF. V is TRBV6-2 or TRBV6-3 and J is TRBJ2-7; D possibly corresponds to TRBD1 (6 bases). The germline V gene has CDR1 MNHEY and CDR2 SVGEGT. Trimming took off 2 bases at V and 2 bases at J, with 10 bases between the two ends. CDR3 length equals 14 residues.

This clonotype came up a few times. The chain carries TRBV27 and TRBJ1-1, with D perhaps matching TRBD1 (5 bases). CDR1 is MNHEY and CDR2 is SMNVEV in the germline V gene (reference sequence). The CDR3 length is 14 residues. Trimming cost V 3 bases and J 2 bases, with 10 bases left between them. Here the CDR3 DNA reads TGTGCCAGCAGTTTTCAGGGAGGCAACACTGAAGCTTTCTTT. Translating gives CASSFQGGNTEAFF.

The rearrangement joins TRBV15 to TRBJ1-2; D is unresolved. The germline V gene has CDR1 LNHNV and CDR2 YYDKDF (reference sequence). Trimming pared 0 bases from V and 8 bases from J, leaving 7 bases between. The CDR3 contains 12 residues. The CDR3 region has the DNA TGTGCCACCAGCAGAGAGAGAGAGGGCTACACCTTC. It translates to CATSREREGYTF.

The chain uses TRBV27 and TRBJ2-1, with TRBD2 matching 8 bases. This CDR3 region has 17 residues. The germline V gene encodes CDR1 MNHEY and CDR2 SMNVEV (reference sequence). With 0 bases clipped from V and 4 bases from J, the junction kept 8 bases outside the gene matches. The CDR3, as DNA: TGTGCCAGCAGTTTATCTTTTGGGACTAGACGATACAATGAGCAGTTCTTC. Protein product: CASSLSFGTRRYNEQFF.

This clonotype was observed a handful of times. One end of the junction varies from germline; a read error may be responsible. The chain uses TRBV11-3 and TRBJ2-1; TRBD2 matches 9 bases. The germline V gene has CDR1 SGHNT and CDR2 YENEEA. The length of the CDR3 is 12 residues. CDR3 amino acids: CASSEGGTSLAF. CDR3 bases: TGTGCCAGCAGCGAAGGAGGGACTAGCCTAGCCTTC.

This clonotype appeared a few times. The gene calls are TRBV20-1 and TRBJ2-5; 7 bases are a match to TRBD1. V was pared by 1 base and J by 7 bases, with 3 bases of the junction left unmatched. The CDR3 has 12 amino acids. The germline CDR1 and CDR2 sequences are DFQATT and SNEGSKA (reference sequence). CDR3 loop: CSARVEGATQYF. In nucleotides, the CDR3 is TGCAGTGCTAGAGTCGAGGGGGCGACCCAGTACTTC.

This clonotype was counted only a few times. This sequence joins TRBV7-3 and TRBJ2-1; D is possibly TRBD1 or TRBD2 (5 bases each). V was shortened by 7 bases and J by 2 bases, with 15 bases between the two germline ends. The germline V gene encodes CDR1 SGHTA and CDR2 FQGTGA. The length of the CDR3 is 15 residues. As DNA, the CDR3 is TGTGCCAGCACCTCCGTAGGGACCGCCTACAATGAGCAGTTCTTC. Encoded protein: CASTSVGTAYNEQFF.

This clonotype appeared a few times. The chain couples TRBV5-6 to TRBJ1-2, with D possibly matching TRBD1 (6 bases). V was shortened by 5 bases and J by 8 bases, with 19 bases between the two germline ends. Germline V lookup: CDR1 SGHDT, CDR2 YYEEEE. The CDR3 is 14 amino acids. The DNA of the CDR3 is TGTGCCAGCAGGATCGATACAGGGCCGTACGGCTACACCTTC. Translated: CASRIDTGPYGYTF. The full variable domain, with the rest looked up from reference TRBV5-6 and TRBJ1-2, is DAGVTQSPTHLIKTRGQQVTLRCSPKSGHDTVSWYQQALGQGPQFIFQYYEEEERQRGNFPDRFSGHQFPNYSSELNVNALLLGDSALYLCASRIDTGPYGYTFGSGTRLTVV.